Given below is one T cell receptor beta chain in context. The data stem from a study of blood T cell repertoires in COVID-19. Germline values: CDR1 LNHDA, CDR2 SQIVND (reference sequence). The CDR3 covers 14 residues. Trimming removed 7 bases from V and 9 bases from J; junction bases left unmatched: 7. This table comes from immunoSEQ multiplex PCR, and its TCRdb copy is limited to in-frame clones, with some not included. The profile covers about 150,000 clones, with 70% to 85% appearing a single time and nearly 10% taken by the ten largest. V and J are TRBV19 and TRBJ1-6; 9 positions agree with TRBD1. This receptor was obtained from a woman between 50 and 59 years old with acute or convalescent COVID-19. The sequencing input was peripheral blood. The CDR3 region is CASTRTGVGSPLHF. Written as DNA, the CDR3 is TGTGCCAGTACCCGGACAGGGGTTGGTTCACCCCTCCACTTT.